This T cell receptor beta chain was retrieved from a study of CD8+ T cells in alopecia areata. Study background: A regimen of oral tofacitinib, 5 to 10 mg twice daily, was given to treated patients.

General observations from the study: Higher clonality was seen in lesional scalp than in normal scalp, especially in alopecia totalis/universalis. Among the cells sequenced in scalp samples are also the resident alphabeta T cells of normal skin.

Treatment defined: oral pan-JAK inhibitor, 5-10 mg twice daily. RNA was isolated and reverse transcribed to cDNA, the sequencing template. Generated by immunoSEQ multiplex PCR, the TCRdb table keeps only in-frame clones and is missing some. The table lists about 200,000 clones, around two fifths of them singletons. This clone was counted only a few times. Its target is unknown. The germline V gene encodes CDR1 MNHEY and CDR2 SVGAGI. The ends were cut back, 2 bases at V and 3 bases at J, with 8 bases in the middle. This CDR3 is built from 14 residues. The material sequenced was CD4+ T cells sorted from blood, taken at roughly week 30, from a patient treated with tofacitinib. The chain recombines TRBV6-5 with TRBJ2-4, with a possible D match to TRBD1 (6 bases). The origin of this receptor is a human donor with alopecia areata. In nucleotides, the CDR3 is TGTGCCAGCAGTTACGCCAGGGGCAAAAACATTCAGTACTTC. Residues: CASSYARGKNIQYF.